This T cell receptor (beta chain) stems from a study of radiation and T cells in renal cell carcinoma. Study results and caveats: No pretreatment tumor biopsies were available for baseline clonotypes.

TCRdb's table, derived via immunoSEQ multiplex PCR, lists solely in-frame clones and lacks some. The sample includes fewer than 200,000 clones, about 88% of them seen just once. Of note for this clone: Its antigen is unidentified.

Regarding time point: blood 4 weeks post-SBRT, at nephrectomy. The treatment is: 15 Gy SBRT to primary tumor, nephrectomy 4 weeks later. Nephrectomy followed 15 Gy stereotactic body radiation by 4 weeks. The length of the CDR3 is 15 residues. CDR1 is MNHNS, CDR2 SASEGT, per germline. Germline trimming cut 5 bases from V and 1 base from J; bases unmatched to any gene: 6. The source material was blood, sampled from a patient whose treatment included radiotherapy and nephrectomy. The J gene is TRBJ2-3, the V gene TRBV6-1, with 7 bases fitting TRBD1. This receptor was identified in a woman in her 50s with renal cell carcinoma. The CDR3, as DNA: TGTGCCAGCAGTTTTAATGACAGGGGCACAGATACGCAGTATTTT. Translation gives CASSFNDRGTDTQYF.